This TCR beta chain came from a study of T cell responses to AZD1222 COVID-19 vaccine. Regarding the study as a whole: Possibly, clonal diversity was underestimated; donors were largely white British and included more females. Reportedly, nearly half the spike-specific TCRs target unmutated variant regions.

Measured with immunoSEQ multiplex PCR; TCRdb has only the in-frame clones, and not every one. Of approximately 30,000 clones in the sample, more than 75% were seen once. Comments on this clone: As yet, its antigen is unknown.

The junction had 8 bases not matched to a gene; V was cut back by 4 bases and J by 0 bases. Germline values: CDR1 SGHRS, CDR2 YFSETQ. The CDR3 contains 16 residues. Samples with a second dose at about 4 or about 12 weeks were pooled together. The chain couples TRBV5-1 to TRBJ2-7; TRBD1 matches at 9 bases. The specimen was peripheral blood, collected 28 days after the second AZD1222 dose. The clonotype comes from an adult who received the AZD1222 COVID-19 vaccine. CDR3: CASSDTGTGNSYEQYF. The CDR3, as DNA: TGCGCCAGCAGCGATACCGGGACAGGGAACTCCTACGAGCAGTACTTC.